This is a list of T cell receptor beta chains from one sample in a study of T cells in Graves' hyperthyroidism and ophthalmopathy. TCRdb independently ran MiXCR on the multiplex PCR reads; one entry per CDR3 protein. The sample holds around 350,000 distinct CDR3 sequences, 15% to 18% seen once. The sequencing sample was made of blood. The receptors stem from a woman aged 18-29 years with Graves' hyperthyroidism that later progressed to Graves' ophthalmopathy. Each CDR3 is given with its conserved first and last residue. A D gene is named only where the DNA matches it firmly. Some rows have no size entry. The others give once, few or many, or a class for an expanded clone.

v_call,j_call,d_call,clone_size,cdr3_length,cdr3_nt,cdr3_aa
TRBV27,TRBJ1-1,-,many,16,TGTGCCAGCAGCCGTCCGGGACTCAAAATGGGGACTGAAGCTTTCTTT,CASSRPGLKMGTEAFF
TRBV10-2,TRBJ2-7,-,-,14,TGCGCCAGCAGGGTGTGGGGCGAGTACTACGAGCAGTACTTC,CASRVWGEYYEQYF
TRBV20-1,TRBJ2-7,TRBD1,-,15,TGCAGTGCTAGAGATTTCGCGACAGGGGGATTCGAGCAGTACTTC,CSARDFATGGFEQYF
TRBV5-4,TRBJ1-1,TRBD1,few,19,TGTGCCAGCAGCCCTTTATTTCATACAGGGGGCGGGCGGAACACTGAAGCTTTCTTT,CASSPLFHTGGGRNTEAFF
TRBV2,TRBJ1-2,-,few,11,TGTGCCCTCAGGGCCACGTATGGCTACACCTTC,CALRATYGYTF
TRBV4-1,TRBJ2-3,-,few,12,TGCGCCAGCGGCCTAGTGCAGGATACGCAGTATTTT,CASGLVQDTQYF
TRBV28,TRBJ2-7,-,many,14,TGTGCCAGCAGTTTAGAAACTGGTCCCTACGAGCAGTACTTC,CASSLETGPYEQYF
TRBV19,TRBJ2-7,-,few,15,TGTGCCAGTAGTATATCGACAGTTTCTCCCTACGAGCAGTACTTC,CASSISTVSPYEQYF
TRBV29-1,TRBJ1-1,-,many,15,TGCAGCCATCGGTCGGGGGGCTGGAGGAATACTGAAGCTTTCTTT,CSHRSGGWRNTEAFF
TRBV27,TRBJ1-5,-,many,13,TGTGCCAGCAGTCCTTCCCCTCATCAGCCCCAGCATTTT,CASSPSPHQPQHF
TRBV7-2,TRBJ2-7,TRBD2,many,18,TGTGCCAGCAGCTTACCAAGGAGTTATCAGCGGGAGGCCTACGAGCAGTACTTC,CASSLPRSYQREAYEQYF
TRBV15,TRBJ1-5,-,few,16,TGTGCCACCAGCAGAGGCCGGGGGTTGGGTGGTCAGCCCCAGCATTTT,CATSRGRGLGGQPQHF
TRBV5-1,TRBJ2-3,-,few,15,TGCGCCAGCAGCTTGGCGGGGCTTACAACAGATACGCAGTATTTT,CASSLAGLTTDTQYF
TRBV7-9,TRBJ2-7,-,few,18,TGTGCCAGCAGCTTATATCCCTCTCGGGACCGACGCTCCTACGAGCAGTACTTC,CASSLYPSRDRRSYEQYF
TRBV7-9,TRBJ2-3,TRBD1,few,19,TGTGCCAGCAGCTTAGGGCGACAGGGGGCGGATACTAGCACAGATACGCAGTATTTT,CASSLGRQGADTSTDTQYF
TRBV7-9,TRBJ2-2,TRBD2,many,15,TGTGCCAGCAGCCTGGGGACTAGTCTGACCGGGGAGCTGTTTTTT,CASSLGTSLTGELFF
TRBV18,TRBJ1-2,-,many,14,TGTGCCAGCTCACCGGGACAATCTAACTATGGCTACACCTTC,CASSPGQSNYGYTF
TRBV7-3,TRBJ2-1,TRBD2,few,14,TGTGCCAGCAGGTCGGGACTAGCGTACAATGAGCAGTTCTTC,CASRSGLAYNEQFF
TRBV20-1,TRBJ2-3,-,many,15,TGCAGTGCTAGAGTCCCCGGGGTCAGCACAGATACGCAGTATTTT,CSARVPGVSTDTQYF
TRBV27,TRBJ2-2,-,few,12,TGTGCCAGCCTCGCCCGTCAGGGGGAGCTGTTTTTT,CASLARQGELFF
TRBV5-4,TRBJ1-1,-,few,13,TGTGCCAGCAGCCCGGTCCCCCGAACTGAAGCTTTCTTT,CASSPVPRTEAFF
TRBV7-9,TRBJ2-3,TRBD2,-,14,TGTGCCAGCAGCCGGGAGGGCCACGGAGATACGCAGTATTTT,CASSREGHGDTQYF
TRBV19,TRBJ1-2,-,-,14,TGTGCCAGTAGTCGGACGGTAGCTAACTATGGCCACACCTTC,CASSRTVANYGHTF
TRBV27,TRBJ2-1,TRBD2,many,14,TGTGCCAGCAGTTCGGGACTAGAGTACAATGAGCAGTTCTTC,CASSSGLEYNEQFF
TRBV30,TRBJ1-1,TRBD1,many,13,TGTGCCTGGGGGACAGGGGGCGCGACAGGAGCTTTCTTT,CAWGTGGATGAFF
TRBV24-1,TRBJ2-5,TRBD1,-,12,TGTGCCACCCAGGGGGATAGAGAGACCCAGTACTTC,CATQGDRETQYF
TRBV28,TRBJ2-1,TRBD2,many,16,TGTGCCAGCAGTTTTAGGCTAGCGGACTTTTACAATGAGCAGTTCTTC,CASSFRLADFYNEQFF
TRBV6-1,TRBJ2-3,TRBD1,few,15,TGTGCCAGCATCCTGGACAGGGGAAGCACAGATACGCAGTATTTT,CASILDRGSTDTQYF
TRBV9,TRBJ2-3,TRBD2,-,15,TGTGCCAGCAGCGTGACTAGCGGGAACACAGATACGCAGTATTTT,CASSVTSGNTDTQYF
TRBV7-2,TRBJ2-7,TRBD1,many,15,TGTGCCAGCAGCCTGGACAGGGACCGCGATGTGGAGCAGTACTTC,CASSLDRDRDVEQYF
TRBV6-1,TRBJ2-5,-,-,15,TGTGCCAGCACCAATACCGGGACAACAAGCGAGACCCAGTACTTC,CASTNTGTTSETQYF
TRBV29-1,TRBJ2-2,TRBD1,few,15,TGCAGCGTTGCGGGACAGGGTGTTTACACCGGGGAGCTGTTTTTT,CSVAGQGVYTGELFF
TRBV28,TRBJ2-1,-,-,18,TGTGCCAGCAGTTTAGTTTCCTTCAAGTTAGGGGGAAACAATGAGCAGTTCTTC,CASSLVSFKLGGNNEQFF
TRBV6-2/TRBV6-3,TRBJ2-2,-,many,16,TGTGCCAGCAGTTACGCAACTAGTATTGGGACCGGGGAGCTGTTTTTT,CASSYATSIGTGELFF
TRBV7-2,TRBJ2-1,TRBD2,many,15,TGTGCCAGCAGCATCCTAGCGGCTTCCTACAATGAGCAGTTCTTC,CASSILAASYNEQFF
TRBV19,TRBJ1-1,TRBD1,-,13,TGTGCCAGTAGTATCGGGACAGGAGCTGAAGCTTTCTTT,CASSIGTGAEAFF
TRBV28,TRBJ1-5,-,many,15,TGTGCCAGCAGGGGGGGAGGAATTAGCAATCAGCCCCAGCATTTT,CASRGGGISNQPQHF
TRBV7-6,TRBJ2-5,TRBD1,many,13,TGTGCCAGCAGCTTATCAGGGGGAGAGACCCAGTACTTC,CASSLSGGETQYF
TRBV4-1,TRBJ2-7,TRBD2,-,18,TGCGCCAGCAGCCAAGATGCTAGCGGGAGCCCCCCCTTCTACGAGCAGTACTTC,CASSQDASGSPPFYEQYF
TRBV28,TRBJ2-7,-,many,15,TGTGCCAGCAGTTTTACACTAGTACTGTCCTACGAGCAGTACTTC,CASSFTLVLSYEQYF
TRBV12-5,TRBJ2-1,-,many,13,TGTGCTAGTGGTAATAGCGGATACAATGAGCAGTTCTTC,CASGNSGYNEQFF
TRBV6-5,TRBJ1-5,-,-,14,TGTGCCAGCAGTTACTCGGGGTCCACACCGCCCCAGCATTTT,CASSYSGSTPPQHF
TRBV5-1,TRBJ2-7,TRBD1,few,16,TGCGCCAGCAGCGGACCCACAGGGGGCCTCACCTACGAGCAGTACTTC,CASSGPTGGLTYEQYF
TRBV14,TRBJ2-5,-,-,16,TGTGCCAGCAGCCAGAATTACGGGGGTGGAATAGAGACCCAGTACTTC,CASSQNYGGGIETQYF
TRBV12-3/TRBV12-4,TRBJ1-5,TRBD1,many,16,TGTGCCAGCAGTCCTAGTCAGGGGGCTGGCAATCAGCCCCAGCATTTT,CASSPSQGAGNQPQHF
TRBV25-1,TRBJ1-5,-,-,12,TGTGCCAGCAGTGGATCGAATCAGCCCCAGCATTTT,CASSGSNQPQHF
TRBV27,TRBJ2-1,-,-,15,TGTGCCAGCAGTACTAGCTCCAGCTCCTACAATGAGCAGTTCTTC,CASSTSSSSYNEQFF
TRBV6-1,TRBJ2-5,TRBD2,many,13,TGTGCCAGCAGGCCAGTGGGGGGGGAGACCCAGTACTTC,CASRPVGGETQYF
TRBV2,TRBJ2-7,-,many,10,TGTGCCAGCAGTGGGGCAGAGCAGTACTTC,CASSGAEQYF
TRBV9,TRBJ2-5,-,-,16,TGTGCCAGCACCTGGGGTAGTGGGCGGAACCAAGAGACCCAGTACTTC,CASTWGSGRNQETQYF
TRBV5-1,TRBJ2-1,TRBD2,many,19,TGCGCCAGCAGCCTACCCGGACTAGCGGGAAAGGGCTCCTACAATGAGCAGTTCTTC,CASSLPGLAGKGSYNEQFF